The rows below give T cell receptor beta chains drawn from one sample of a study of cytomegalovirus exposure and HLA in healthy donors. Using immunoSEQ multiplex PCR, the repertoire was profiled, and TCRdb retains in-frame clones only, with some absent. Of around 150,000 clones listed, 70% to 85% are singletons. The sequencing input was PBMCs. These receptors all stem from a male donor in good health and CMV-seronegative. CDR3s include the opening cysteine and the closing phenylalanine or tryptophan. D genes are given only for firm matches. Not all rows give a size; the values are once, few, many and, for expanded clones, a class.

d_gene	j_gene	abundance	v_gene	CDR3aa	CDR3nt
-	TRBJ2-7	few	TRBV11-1	CASSLGLSRDEQYF	TGTGCCAGCAGCCTGGGACTCTCCAGGGACGAGCAGTACTTC
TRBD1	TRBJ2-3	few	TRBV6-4	CASSEGTGSTDTQYF	TGTGCCAGCAGTGAAGGGACAGGGAGCACAGATACGCAGTATTTT
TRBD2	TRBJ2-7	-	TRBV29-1	CSVVETSGLSYEQYF	TGCAGCGTTGTTGAGACTAGCGGGTTATCCTACGAGCAGTACTTC
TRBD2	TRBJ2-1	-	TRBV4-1	CASSQGLAGGPRQNEQFF	TGCGCCAGCAGCCAAGGGCTAGCGGGAGGGCCGAGGCAGAATGAGCAGTTCTTC
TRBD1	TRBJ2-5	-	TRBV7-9	CSSSLKVGQGLETQYF	TGTTCCAGCAGCTTGAAAGTGGGACAGGGCCTAGAGACCCAGTACTTC
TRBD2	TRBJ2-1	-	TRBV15	CATSRGPPVAGINNEQFF	TGTGCCACCAGCAGAGGTCCCCCCGTAGCGGGCATCAACAATGAGCAGTTCTTC
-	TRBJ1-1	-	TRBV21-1	CASSKLPVGQGIGTEAFF	-
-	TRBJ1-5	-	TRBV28	CASTRDTSNQPQHF	TGTGCCAGCACCAGGGACACTAGCAATCAGCCCCAGCATTTT
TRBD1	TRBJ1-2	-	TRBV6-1	CATEGTANYGYTF	TGTGCCACGGAAGGGACAGCTAACTATGGCTACACCTTC
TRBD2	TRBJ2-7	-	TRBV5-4	CASSTSGTTLYEQYF	TGTGCCAGCAGCACCTCCGGGACTACCCTCTACGAGCAGTACTTC
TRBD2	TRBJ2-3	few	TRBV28	CASSQAGEEEDTQYF	TGTGCCAGCAGTCAAGCGGGAGAGGAGGAAGATACGCAGTATTTT
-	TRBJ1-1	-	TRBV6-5	CASSYRGSLNTEAFF	TGTGCCAGCAGTTACAGGGGCTCTTTGAACACTGAAGCTTTCTTT
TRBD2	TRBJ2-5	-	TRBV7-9	CASVLAGKETQYF	TGTGCCAGCGTTTTAGCGGGAAAAGAGACCCAGTACTTC
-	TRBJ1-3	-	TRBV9	CASSVDGGGNTIYF	TGTGCCAGCAGCGTGGACGGGGGTGGAAACACCATATATTTT
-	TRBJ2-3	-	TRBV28	CASSTAPGTQITDTQYF	TGTGCCAGCAGTACAGCACCCGGGACACAAATAACAGATACGCAGTATTTT
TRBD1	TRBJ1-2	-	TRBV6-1	CASTTGAIYGYTF	TGTGCCAGCACGACAGGGGCGATCTATGGCTACACCTTC
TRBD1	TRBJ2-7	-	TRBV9	CASSVAGRGEQYF	TGTGCCAGCAGCGTAGCGGGCAGGGGGGAGCAGTACTTC
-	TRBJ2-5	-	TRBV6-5	CASSFSGEGETQYF	TGTGCCAGCAGTTTTTCGGGAGAGGGGGAGACCCAGTACTTC
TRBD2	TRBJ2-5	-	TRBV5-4	CASSLSLAGGVQETQYF	TGTGCCAGCAGCTTGTCGTTAGCGGGAGGGGTTCAAGAGACCCAGTACTTC
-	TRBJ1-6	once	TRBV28	CASSDPGISPLHF	TGTGCCAGCAGTGATCCGGGGATTTCACCCCTCCACTTT
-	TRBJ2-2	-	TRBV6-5	CASGGTNTGELFF	TGTGCCTCGGGCGGGACGAACACCGGGGAGCTGTTTTTT
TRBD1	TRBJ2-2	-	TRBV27	CASSSGGTGKAGELFF	TGTGCCAGCAGTAGCGGTGGGACAGGGAAGGCCGGGGAGCTGTTTTTT
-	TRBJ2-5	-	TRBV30	CAFQDKMKETQYF	TGTGCCTTCCAGGACAAGATGAAAGAGACCCAGTACTTC
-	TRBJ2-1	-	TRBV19	CASSIGGVSSYNEQFF	TGTGCCAGTAGTATAGGGGGCGTCAGCTCCTACAATGAGCAGTTCTTC
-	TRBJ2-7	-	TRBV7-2	CASSFLGGSVAYEQYF	TGTGCCAGCAGCTTTCTAGGTGGGTCTGTGGCCTACGAGCAGTACTTC
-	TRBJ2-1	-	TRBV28	CASSFEGSGYNEQFF	TGTGCCAGCAGTTTCGAAGGGAGCGGTTACAATGAGCAGTTCTTC
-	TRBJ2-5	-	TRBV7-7	CASSLLVRDETQYF	TGTGCCAGCAGCTTATTGGTCAGGGATGAGACCCAGTACTTC
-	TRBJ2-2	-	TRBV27	CASSLWTPNTGELFF	TGTGCCAGCAGTTTATGGACACCGAACACCGGGGAGCTGTTTTTT
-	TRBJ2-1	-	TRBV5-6	CASSLVVATHLVGEQFF	TGTGCCAGCAGCTTGGTTGTAGCTACCCACCTTGTTGGTGAGCAGTTCTTC
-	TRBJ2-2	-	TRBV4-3	CASSQDYFYPQYTGELFF	TGCGCCAGCAGCCAAGATTATTTTTACCCCCAGTACACCGGGGAGCTGTTTTTT
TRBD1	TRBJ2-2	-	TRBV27	CASKVGTANTGELFF	TGTGCCAGCAAGGTAGGGACAGCGAACACCGGGGAGCTGTTTTTT
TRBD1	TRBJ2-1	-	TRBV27	CASSLRTGPIYNEQFF	TGTGCCAGCAGTTTACGGACAGGGCCTATCTACAATGAGCAGTTCTTC
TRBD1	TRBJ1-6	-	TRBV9	CASSAGRGRNSPLHF	TGTGCCAGCAGCGCGGGCAGGGGGCGAAATTCACCCCTCCACTTT
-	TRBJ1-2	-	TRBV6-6	CASSYSGTNDGYTF	TGTGCCAGCAGTTACTCGGGGACAAATGATGGCTACACCTTC
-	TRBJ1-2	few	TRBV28	CASSWGYRGYGYTF	TGTGCCAGCAGCTGGGGTTACCGGGGCTATGGCTACACCTTC
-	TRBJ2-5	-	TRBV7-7	CASSSRQDPGETQYF	TGTGCCAGCAGCTCTCGACAGGACCCTGGGGAGACCCAGTACTTC
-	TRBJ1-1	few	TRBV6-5	CASSPDTYTEAFF	TGTGCCAGCAGCCCGGACACCTACACTGAAGCTTTCTTT
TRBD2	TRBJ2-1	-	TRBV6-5	CASIREEGYNEQFF	TGTGCCAGCATCCGGGAGGAGGGGTACAATGAGCAGTTCTTC
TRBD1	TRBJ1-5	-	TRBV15	CATSSSHRGVMDNQPQHF	TGTGCCACCAGCAGCTCGCACAGGGGGGTGATGGACAATCAGCCCCAGCATTTT
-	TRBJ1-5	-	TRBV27	CASSFRGGRQPNQPQHF	TGTGCCAGCAGTTTTAGGGGGGGCAGGCAACCTAATCAGCCCCAGCATTTT
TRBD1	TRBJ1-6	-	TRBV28	CASSWDRGRANSPLHF	TGTGCCAGCAGTTGGGACAGAGGTAGGGCAAATTCACCCCTCCACTTT
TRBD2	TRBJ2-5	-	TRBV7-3	CASSLTAGEGETQYF	TGTGCCAGCAGCTTAACCGCGGGAGAGGGAGAGACCCAGTACTTC
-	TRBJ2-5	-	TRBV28	CASSLVFTRQETQYF	TGTGCCAGCAGTTTAGTTTTTACTAGACAAGAGACCCAGTACTTC
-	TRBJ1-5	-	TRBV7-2	CASSLLGVGNQPQHF	TGTGCCAGCAGCTTATTAGGGGTTGGCAATCAGCCCCAGCATTTT
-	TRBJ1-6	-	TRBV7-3	CASSFGGGSYNSPLHF	TGTGCCAGCAGCTTCGGGGGTGGTTCCTATAATTCACCCCTCCACTTT
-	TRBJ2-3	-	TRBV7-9	CASSFFADTQYF	TGTGCCAGCAGCTTTTTCGCAGATACGCAGTATTTT
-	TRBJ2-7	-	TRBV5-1	CASSWRGGAGLTYEQYF	TGCGCCAGCAGCTGGAGGGGAGGAGCGGGCCTAACCTACGAGCAGTACTTC
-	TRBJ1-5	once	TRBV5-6	CASSEYGQLHQPQHF	TGTGCCAGCAGCGAGTACGGACAGCTACACCAGCCCCAGCATTTT
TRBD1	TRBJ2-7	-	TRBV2	CASSEARDRGWLTYEQYF	TGTGCCAGCAGTGAAGCTAGAGACAGGGGGTGGCTTACCTACGAGCAGTACTTC
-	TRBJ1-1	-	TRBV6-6	CASSYIAMNTEAFF	TGTGCCAGCAGTTATATCGCGATGAACACTGAAGCTTTCTTT
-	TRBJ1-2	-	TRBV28	CASSLEPYDYTF	TGTGCCAGCAGTTTAGAGCCCTATGACTACACCTTC
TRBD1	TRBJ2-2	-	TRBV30	CAWRPLGTGGVGELFF	TGTGCCTGGAGACCTCTCGGGACAGGGGGTGTAGGGGAGCTGTTTTTT
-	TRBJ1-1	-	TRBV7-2	CASSLALLWLTGKNTEAFF	TGTGCCAGCAGCTTAGCTCTCCTATGGTTGACGGGAAAGAACACTGAAGCTTTCTTT
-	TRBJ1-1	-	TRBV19	CASSMGGTSTEAFF	TGTGCCAGTAGTATGGGGGGGACCTCCACTGAAGCTTTCTTT
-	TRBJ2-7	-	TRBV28	CASSFGSDLYYEQYF	TGTGCCAGCAGTTTTGGGAGTGACCTATACTACGAGCAGTACTTC
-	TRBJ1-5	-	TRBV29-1	CSVGEGLDQPQHF	TGCAGCGTTGGAGAGGGGCTGGATCAGCCCCAGCATTTT
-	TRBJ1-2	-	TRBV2	CASSEFGRNYGYTF	TGTGCCAGCAGTGAGTTTGGGAGAAACTATGGCTACACCTTC
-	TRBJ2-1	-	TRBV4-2	CASSQPPGGSLFNEQFF	TGTGCCAGCAGCCAACCCCCCGGGGGATCCCTCTTTAATGAGCAGTTCTTC
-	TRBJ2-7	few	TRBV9	CASSALGDPSEQYF	TGTGCCAGCAGCGCCCTAGGGGATCCCTCCGAGCAGTACTTC